Listed below are T cell receptor beta chains from one sample, sequenced in a study of shared clonotypes between healthy human individuals. Assay: immunoSEQ multiplex PCR; the TCRdb copy retains only in-frame clones and omits some. The top ten clones hold approximately 1% of a sample with about 1.5 million clones, 95% to 97% of them seen once. Sequenced input: naive CD4+ T cells sorted from blood. Receptor source: a man aged 30 to 39 in good health. The CDR3 runs from the conserved cysteine through the conserved F or W. The D gene is left open where the match is weak. Where a row states a size, it is once, few, many or the class of an expanded clone; other rows omit it.

clone size	V gene	D gene	J gene	CDR3 protein	CDR3 DNA
NA	TRBV29-1	TRBD2	TRBJ2-3	CSVARLAGGTDTQYF	TGCAGCGTTGCCCGACTAGCGGGAGGCACAGATACGCAGTATTTT
NA	TRBV5-1	NA	TRBJ2-2	CASSLDYRKFANTGELFF	TGCGCCAGCAGCTTGGATTATCGGAAGTTCGCGAACACCGGGGAGCTGTTTTTT
NA	TRBV18	NA	TRBJ1-4	CASSPREQTTGREKLFF	TGTGCCAGCTCACCGAGGGAACAGACGACGGGGAGGGAAAAACTGTTTTTT
NA	TRBV29-1	NA	TRBJ2-5	CSVRTEYETQYF	TGCAGCGTACGGACAGAGTATGAGACCCAGTACTTC
NA	TRBV9	NA	TRBJ1-2	CASSVEREPRFGYTF	TGTGCCAGCAGCGTAGAGCGCGAGCCCCGGTTTGGCTACACCTTC
NA	TRBV27	TRBD1	TRBJ2-7	CASGRQGARSYEQYF	TGTGCCAGCGGCCGACAGGGGGCTCGGTCCTACGAGCAGTACTTC
once	TRBV15	TRBD2	TRBJ2-3	CATSSLMALAERTDTQYF	TGTGCCACCAGCAGCCTAATGGCGCTAGCGGAACGCACAGATACGCAGTATTTT
few	TRBV27	TRBD1	TRBJ1-5	CASSRATGTADNQPQHF	TGTGCCAGCAGTCGTGCAACCGGGACAGCTGACAATCAGCCCCAGCATTTT
NA	TRBV28	NA	TRBJ2-7	CASSAYVEQYF	TGTGCCAGCAGTGCTTACGTCGAGCAGTACTTC
NA	TRBV28	NA	TRBJ1-3	CASSPQYFSGNTIYF	TGTGCCAGCAGTCCCCAATACTTCTCTGGAAACACCATATATTTT